Listed below are T cell receptor beta chains from one sample, sequenced in a study of T-cell memory formation after mild COVID-19. TCRdb redid the calling of the 5' RACE reads with MiXCR, one entry per CDR3 protein. The repertoire has under 450,000 distinct CDR3 sequences, more than 20% of them found once; the top ten carry 20% to 25%. The sequenced material came from PBMCs or a T cell subset sorted from them (not recorded which). All receptors come from a man between 18 and 35 years old who had mild COVID-19 (a few samples of this study predate the infection). Cell type and time point are not known. The CDR3 runs from the conserved cysteine through the conserved F or W. D genes are given only for firm matches. Clone size is not always given. Where it is, it says once, few, many or a class for expanded clones.

D gene: TRBD1
V gene: TRBV7-9
clone size: many
J gene: TRBJ2-2
CDR3 protein: CASSIPGQPTGELFF
CDR3 DNA: TGTGCCAGCAGCATCCCGGGACAGCCCACCGGGGAGCTGTTTTTT

D gene: .
V gene: TRBV7-9
clone size: .
J gene: TRBJ2-6
CDR3 protein: CASSPANSGANVLTF
CDR3 DNA: TGTGCCAGCAGCCCGGCCAACTCTGGGGCCAACGTCCTGACTTTC

D gene: TRBD1
V gene: TRBV29-1
clone size: .
J gene: TRBJ1-1
CDR3 protein: CSVNRGGTEAFF
CDR3 DNA: TGCAGCGTAAACAGGGGTGGGACTGAAGCTTTCTTT

D gene: TRBD2
V gene: TRBV4-3
clone size: .
J gene: TRBJ2-1
CDR3 protein: CASSQDSGDNNEQFF
CDR3 DNA: TGCGCCAGCAGCCAAGATAGCGGGGACAACAATGAGCAGTTCTTC

D gene: TRBD1
V gene: TRBV20-1
clone size: .
J gene: TRBJ2-3
CDR3 protein: CSAVGTVPDTQYF
CDR3 DNA: TGCAGTGCTGTCGGGACAGTTCCTGATACGCAGTATTTT

D gene: .
V gene: TRBV4-3
clone size: few
J gene: TRBJ2-2
CDR3 protein: CASSQDRGDTGELFF
CDR3 DNA: TGCGCCAGCAGCCAAGATAGGGGGGACACCGGGGAGCTGTTTTTT

D gene: .
V gene: TRBV11-2
clone size: few
J gene: TRBJ2-4
CDR3 protein: CASSSSGILAKNIQYF
CDR3 DNA: TGTGCCAGCAGCTCGAGTGGGATCCTAGCCAAAAACATTCAGTACTTC

D gene: .
V gene: TRBV10-3
clone size: .
J gene: TRBJ2-3
CDR3 protein: CAISVQSSTDTQYF
CDR3 DNA: TGTGCCATCAGTGTGCAATCTAGCACAGATACGCAGTATTTT

D gene: TRBD2
V gene: TRBV15
clone size: .
J gene: TRBJ2-3
CDR3 protein: CATSTVTSRLDTQYF
CDR3 DNA: TGTGCCACCAGCACCGTGACTAGCCGATTGGATACGCAGTATTTT

D gene: TRBD1
V gene: TRBV7-2
clone size: few
J gene: TRBJ2-3
CDR3 protein: CASSLDRGPEWGDTQYF
CDR3 DNA: TGTGCCAGCAGCTTAGATAGGGGGCCAGAGTGGGGGGATACGCAGTATTTT

D gene: .
V gene: TRBV9
clone size: .
J gene: TRBJ2-3
CDR3 protein: CASSPRPRGAQDTQYF
CDR3 DNA: TGTGCCAGCAGCCCGAGACCCCGGGGGGCTCAAGATACGCAGTATTTT

D gene: .
V gene: TRBV5-1
clone size: few
J gene: TRBJ2-5
CDR3 protein: CASSLVGANQETQYF
CDR3 DNA: TGCGCCAGCAGCTTGGTTGGGGCGAACCAAGAGACCCAGTACTTC

D gene: .
V gene: TRBV29-1
clone size: many
J gene: TRBJ1-1
CDR3 protein: CSVDRGRDEAFF
CDR3 DNA: TGCAGCGTCGATCGGGGAAGGGACGAAGCTTTCTTT

D gene: .
V gene: TRBV7-2
clone size: .
J gene: TRBJ1-3
CDR3 protein: CASSLKLRGSGNTIYF
CDR3 DNA: TGTGCCAGCAGCTTAAAACTGAGGGGCTCTGGAAACACCATATATTTT

D gene: .
V gene: TRBV6-2/TRBV6-3
clone size: .
J gene: TRBJ2-5
CDR3 protein: CASSYSAGTQYF
CDR3 DNA: TGTGCCAGCAGTTACTCGGCCGGGACCCAGTACTTC

D gene: .
V gene: TRBV29-1
clone size: .
J gene: TRBJ1-1
CDR3 protein: CSVGTETQNTEAFF
CDR3 DNA: TGCAGCGTCGGGACCGAAACGCAGAACACTGAAGCTTTCTTT

D gene: TRBD1
V gene: TRBV20-1
clone size: few
J gene: TRBJ1-2
CDR3 protein: CSAMRGPVLNGYTF
CDR3 DNA: TGCAGTGCTATGAGGGGGCCCGTTTTAAATGGCTACACCTTC